The clone carrying this T cell receptor (beta chain) turned up a few times. Its cognate antigen is unknown. The data are from a study of T cell repertoires in cytomegalovirus infection. On the study more broadly: Selected CMV epitopes included recently identified HLA-C-restricted ones as well as well-studied HLA-B-restricted ones. Indicated by public TCR beta signatures were CMV infection and matching HLA type.

The V end was cut by 6 bases, the J end by 10 bases, with 16 bases between. This CDR3 has 14 amino acids. From germline, CDR1 is SGHAT and CDR2 FQNNGV. Study results and caveats: Identification of carriers of CMV plus the relevant HLA was achieved through cumulative public TCR beta family frequency. Ex vivo, HLA-C-restricted CMV-specific TCR beta clonotypes prevailed over the rest of the response.

TCRdb re-analysed the reads in MiXCR, keeping a single row per CDR3 protein. The table records 550,000 to 700,000 distinct CDR3 sequences, almost 40% of them present only once. The source of this sequence is a human donor in good health (CMV status not recorded). Some clones in this sample may be carry-over from other donors' samples. This chain connects TRBV11-2 to TRBJ1-6; D call uncertain. Sequences were derived from cultured PBMCs, sampled from culture after CMV antigen stimulation. The CDR3 bases are TGTGCCAGCAGTCTAACCCAATACCGCTCACCCCTCCACTTT. This sequence encodes CASSLTQYRSPLHF.